Listed below are T cell receptor beta chains from one sample, sequenced in a study of early stage breast cancer tumors. Measured with immunoSEQ multiplex PCR; TCRdb has only the in-frame clones, and not every one. Of under 35,000 clones listed, almost 85% were seen once; the top ten hold roughly 9.9%. Material for sequencing was blood. These receptors all come from a person aged 45 to 59 with breast cancer. CDR3s include the opening cysteine and the closing phenylalanine or tryptophan. A D gene is named only where the DNA matches it firmly. Expanded clones are given a class, and other clones once, few, many or no size at all.

cdr3_aa,cdr3_nt,v_call,clone_size,d_call,j_call
CASSSGLAGGRYTGELFF,TGTGCCAGTAGTTCAGGACTAGCGGGGGGGCGGTACACCGGGGAGCTGTTTTTT,TRBV19,once,TRBD2,TRBJ2-2
CASSSYRGVTEAFF,TGTGCCAGCAGTAGTTACAGGGGCGTCACTGAAGCTTTCTTT,TRBV27,NA,TRBD1,TRBJ1-1
CASSELVGSGNTIYF,TGCGCCAGCAGCGAATTAGTGGGCTCTGGAAACACCATATATTTT,TRBV5-1,NA,NA,TRBJ1-3
CASRKALAGISYNEQFF,TGTGCCAGCAGAAAAGCGTTAGCGGGAATCTCCTACAATGAGCAGTTCTTC,TRBV7-2,NA,TRBD2,TRBJ2-1
CASSLAAHGYTF,TGCGCCAGCAGCTTGGCAGCGCATGGCTACACCTTC,TRBV5-1,NA,NA,TRBJ1-2
CASSEGQGRRDTEAFF,TGTGCCAGCAGTGAAGGACAGGGTCGTCGGGACACTGAAGCTTTCTTT,TRBV2,NA,TRBD1,TRBJ1-1
CASSFRLLLAGVTDTQYF,TGTGCCAGCAGCTTTCGCCTCCTACTAGCCGGGGTCACAGATACGCAGTATTTT,TRBV11-1,once,NA,TRBJ2-3
CASSVSGNEQFF,TGTGCCAGCAGCGTATCAGGGAATGAGCAGTTCTTC,TRBV9,NA,NA,TRBJ2-1
CASSPGQGVYGYTF,TGCGCCAGCAGCCCGGGACAGGGAGTCTATGGCTACACCTTC,TRBV5-1,NA,TRBD1,TRBJ1-2
CASSPGSYEQYF,TGTGCCAGCTCACCCGGGAGCTACGAGCAGTACTTC,TRBV18,NA,NA,TRBJ2-7
CASSLVGSLNEQFF,TGTGCCAGCAGCTTGGTTGGTAGTCTCAATGAGCAGTTCTTC,TRBV5-6,NA,NA,TRBJ2-1
CASSFRGLAGGQTDTQYF,TGTGCCAGCAGCTTTCGGGGACTGGCGGGGGGTCAGACAGATACGCAGTATTTT,TRBV5-5,NA,TRBD2,TRBJ2-3
CASSIPDSNEQFF,TGTGCCAGCAGCATTCCGGACAGCAATGAGCAGTTCTTC,TRBV5-4,once,NA,TRBJ2-1
CASSLGQTGELFF,TGTGCCAGCAGCCTAGGTCAAACCGGGGAGCTGTTTTTT,TRBV5-4,NA,NA,TRBJ2-2
CASSIGTGGTDTQYF,TGTGCCAGTAGTATAGGGACAGGGGGAACAGATACGCAGTATTTT,TRBV19,NA,TRBD1,TRBJ2-3
CASSDPGSLTYGYTF,TGTGCCAGCAGTGATCCAGGCAGTCTAACCTATGGCTACACCTTC,TRBV25-1,NA,NA,TRBJ1-2
CASSLGGFGGTEAFF,TGCGCCAGCAGCTTGGGGGGATTTGGAGGGACTGAAGCTTTCTTT,TRBV5-1,NA,NA,TRBJ1-1
CASSEFKNRDYSPLHF,TGTGCCAGCAGTGAATTTAAGAACAGGGACTATTCACCCCTCCACTTT,TRBV6-1,NA,NA,TRBJ1-6
CASKAGQGRYGYTF,TGTGCCAGCAAGGCCGGACAGGGGCGCTATGGCTACACCTTC,TRBV6-1,NA,TRBD1,TRBJ1-2
CASSPNPTENTGELFF,TGTGCCAGCAGCCCAAACCCGACAGAGAACACCGGGGAGCTGTTTTTT,TRBV9,NA,NA,TRBJ2-2
CASSPLSGNTIYF,TGTGCCAGCAGCCCCCTAAGTGGAAACACCATATATTTT,TRBV9,NA,NA,TRBJ1-3
CASSALRVTGELFF,TGTGCCAGTAGTGCCCTGAGGGTCACCGGGGAGCTGTTTTTT,TRBV19,NA,NA,TRBJ2-2
CASSPGGGGDWEQFF,TGTGCCAGCAGCCCCGGGGGAGGGGGGGACTGGGAGCAGTTCTTC,TRBV7-2,NA,NA,TRBJ2-1
CASSSGAYGYTF,TGTGCCAGCAGCTCAGGGGCGTATGGCTACACCTTC,TRBV6-5,few,NA,TRBJ1-2
CASSPKDATEAFF,TGTGCCAGCTCACCGAAGGACGCCACTGAAGCTTTCTTT,TRBV18,NA,NA,TRBJ1-1
CASSPLPGYYEQYF,TGTGCCAGCAGCCCCCTGCCAGGGTATTACGAGCAGTACTTC,TRBV7-3,NA,NA,TRBJ2-7